This T cell receptor beta chain came from a study of T-cell memory formation after mild COVID-19. Study background: Clustering of TCRs was largely donor specific. Findings of the study overall: Memory from before infection featured some responding clones, which suggests cross-reactive memory joined.

About this clonotype itself: Its antigen is still unknown.

TCR alpha and TCR beta cDNA libraries with sample barcodes and UMIs came from 5'RACE using constant-segment primers. One entry per CDR3 protein, called by TCRdb with MiXCR from the 5' RACE reads. Of about 180,000 distinct CDR3 sequences listed, approximately 16% were seen once; the top ten hold under 2.5%. Trimming removed 6 bases from V and 4 bases from J; junction bases left unmatched: 5. Germline lookup yields CDR1 SQVTM and CDR2 ANQGSEA. The CDR3 extends over 12 amino acids. The chain employs TRBV29-1 and TRBJ2-7, with 8 bases fitting TRBD1. The sequencing input was PBMCs or a T cell subset sorted from them (not recorded which). This TCR was sampled from an adult woman who had mild COVID-19 (a few samples of this study predate the infection). Cell type and time point are not known. CDR3: CSVIRDRYEQYF. The CDR3 DNA reads TGCAGCGTGATTCGGGACAGGTACGAGCAGTACTTC.